Each of the 21 T cell receptor beta chains below was sequenced from the same sample in a study of T cell repertoires in cytomegalovirus infection. Their antigens are not known. TCRdb re-derived calls from the reads in MiXCR, one entry per CDR3 protein. The data contain around 230,000 distinct CDR3 sequences, around 40% of them singletons. The specimen comprised CD8+ T cells from cultured PBMCs, sampled from culture after CMV antigen stimulation. Receptors originate from a human donor in good health (CMV status not recorded). Some clones in this sample may be carry-over from other donors' samples.

The V gene is TRBV7-6, the J gene TRBJ2-1, with 11 bases that match TRBD2. V shed 1 base, J shed 7 bases, and the junction held 6 bases outside the gene matches. Germline CDR1 reads SGHVS; CDR2 reads FNYEAQ. The CDR3 has 16 residues. The CDR3, as DNA: TGTGCCAGCAGCTTAGGAGTAGCGGGAGGGCGGAATGAGCAGTTCTTC. Translation: CASSLGVAGGRNEQFF.

The chain is built from TRBV7-9 and TRBJ2-5; the match to TRBD2 covers 10 bases. Germline V gene sequence: CDR1 SEHNR, CDR2 FQNEAQ (reference sequence). The junction had 5 bases not matched to a gene; V was cut back by 5 bases and J by 5 bases. There are 14 residues in the CDR3. DNA of the CDR3: TGTGCCAGCAGCCCGGGACTAGCGAAGGAGACCCAGTACTTC. It encodes CASSPGLAKETQYF.

The V and J genes are TRBV7-8 and TRBJ2-2; D is uncertain. Germline CDR1 and CDR2: SGHVS and FQNEAQ. V dropped 4 bases and J dropped 4 bases, with 4 bases sitting between them. The CDR3 has 12 amino acids. CDR3 protein: CASSSPTGELFF. CDR3 in DNA: TGTGCCAGCAGCTCACCCACCGGGGAGCTGTTTTTT. The complete variable domain, with remaining parts taken from reference TRBV7-8 and TRBJ2-2, reads GAGVSQSPRYKVAKRGQDVALRCDPISGHVSLFWYQQALGQGPEFLTYFQNEAQLDKSGLPSDRFFAERPEGSVSTLKIQRTQQEDSAVYLCASSSPTGELFFGEGSRLTVL.

This chain uses TRBV7-9 with TRBJ2-4; D may be TRBD2 (6 bases). CDR1 is SEHNR and CDR2 is FQNEAQ in the germline V gene (reference sequence). This CDR3 has 16 residues. V was pared by 3 bases and J by 2 bases, with 14 bases between. This CDR3 reads CASSLLAEGSKNIQYF. CDR3 in DNA: TGTGCCAGCAGCTTGTTAGCGGAGGGATCCAAAAACATTCAGTACTTC.

The chain uses TRBV27 and TRBJ1-2; tentatively, D is TRBD1 (6 bases). The V and J ends lost 2 bases and 6 bases respectively, with 19 bases between them. This CDR3 contains 16 residues. Germline assignment: CDR1 MNHEY and CDR2 SMNVEV (reference sequence). CDR3: CASSLVPPPGVHGYTF. CDR3 nucleotides: TGTGCCAGCAGTTTAGTACCCCCGCCAGGGGTCCATGGCTACACCTTC.

The chain carries TRBV7-9 and TRBJ2-7, with 10 bases aligning to TRBD1. This CDR3 is built from 16 residues. Per germline, CDR1 SEHNR and CDR2 FQNEAQ (reference sequence). Unmatched junction bases numbered 4, after V lost 2 bases and J lost 0 bases. CDR3 in DNA: TGTGCCAGCAGCTTAAGTGGGACAGGGGTCTCCTACGAGCAGTACTTC. It encodes CASSLSGTGVSYEQYF.

J is TRBJ2-3 and V is TRBV12-3 or TRBV12-4; no clear D. The germline V and J ends were trimmed by 5 bases and 0 bases, with 18 bases remaining between them. The CDR3 is made up of 17 amino acids. Here the CDR3 reads CASSPVERPLSTDTQYF. The CDR3 DNA follows: TGTGCCAGCAGTCCCGTAGAGAGGCCGTTAAGCACAGATACGCAGTATTTT.

The genes are TRBV12-3 or TRBV12-4 and TRBJ1-5; weak D call: TRBD1 (5 bases). The CDR3 consists of 13 residues. Trimming took 4 bases from V and 4 from J, leaving 8 bases between them. The CDR3: CASSSGTNQPQHF. Here the CDR3 DNA reads TGTGCCAGCAGTTCCGGGACGAATCAGCCCCAGCATTTT.

The rearrangement uses TRBV5-1 and TRBJ2-7, with TRBD1 matching 8 bases. The V gene's germline CDR1 is SGHRS and CDR2 YFSETQ. The CDR3 totals 15 residues. J was trimmed by 0 bases and V by 4 bases; bases with no gene match: 6. The CDR3: CASSLWTGPSYEQYF. CDR3 sequence (DNA): TGCGCCAGCAGCCTATGGACAGGGCCCTCCTACGAGCAGTACTTC.

The V and J genes are TRBV4-1 and TRBJ1-1; D gene unclear. Germline-derived CDR1 and CDR2 are MGHRA and YSYEKL. V shed 0 bases and J shed 2 bases, with 13 bases lying between them. This CDR3 is 16 amino acids long. The CDR3 region has the DNA TGCGCCAGCAGCCAAGATAGGATTCGGGGAAACACTGAAGCTTTCTTT. Amino acids: CASSQDRIRGNTEAFF.

The rearrangement joins TRBV10-3 to TRBJ2-7; possible D gene TRBD1, 5 bases. The CDR3 contains 17 residues. Between the trimmed V and J ends, which lost 2 bases and 3 bases, there was a span of 20 bases. Germline V gives CDR1 ENHRY, CDR2 SYGVKD. DNA for the CDR3: TGTGCCATCAGTGAGCCGCCAGGGTATGGACCGATCTACGAGCAGTACTTC. Its protein is CAISEPPGYGPIYEQYF.

The V and J genes are TRBV12-3 or TRBV12-4 and TRBJ2-2, with D unclear. The CDR3 length is 15 residues. Trimming cost V 7 bases and J 4 bases, with 16 bases left between them. The CDR3 here is CASKLSGRSTGELFF. CDR3 in DNA: TGTGCCAGCAAGTTATCGGGCCGCTCCACCGGGGAGCTGTTTTTT.

This clonotype was found once. The rearrangement joins TRBV27 to TRBJ2-2; 7 bases align to TRBD2. Trimming took 2 bases from V and 6 from J; bases not matched to a gene: 6. CDR3 size: 15 residues. Germline loops: CDR1 MNHEY, CDR2 SMNVEV (reference sequence). Here the CDR3 DNA reads TGTGCCAGCAGTTTAGCGAGCGGGGAGCCCGGGGAGCTGTTTTTT. It yields the protein CASSLASGEPGELFF.

Only one count was recorded for this clonotype. The gene calls are TRBV7-4 and TRBJ2-1, with 10 bases that match TRBD2. J lost 8 bases, V lost 6 bases, and 16 bases had no gene match. The CDR3 is 17 amino acids. Germline lookup yields CDR1 SGHVT and CDR2 SQSDAQ. CDR3 residues: CASRGTRSSGSGDEQFF. In DNA, the CDR3 is TGTGCCAGCAGGGGGACTAGGTCTAGCGGGAGTGGCGATGAGCAGTTCTTC.

The rearrangement uses TRBV12-3 or TRBV12-4 and TRBJ2-5; the match to TRBD2 covers 13 bases. The V segment lost 2 bases and the J segment 5 bases; nucleotides outside the gene matches: 14. This CDR3 contains 19 residues. CDR3 sequence: CASSLTLLLAGGQLETQYF. The CDR3, as DNA: TGTGCCAGCAGTTTAACTTTACTACTAGCGGGAGGGCAGTTGGAGACCCAGTACTTC.

This clonotype occurred a few times. CDR3: CASSRHGTPASEQYF. CDR3 nucleotides: TGTGCCAGCAGCCGGCACGGGACTCCAGCTTCGGAGCAGTACTTC. The gene calls are TRBV7-3 and TRBJ2-7, with a tentative D call TRBD2 (6 bases). Germline V gene sequence: CDR1 SGHTA, CDR2 FQGTGA. Trimming took 5 bases from V and 7 from J, leaving 21 bases between them. The CDR3 has 15 amino acids.

This clonotype was counted between two and nine times. The chain couples TRBV12-3 or TRBV12-4 to TRBJ2-3, with D hard to call. The CDR3 totals 12 residues. V was clipped by 5 bases and J by 5 bases, with 8 bases between them. CDR3 in amino acids: CASSTTVDTQYF. CDR3 DNA: TGTGCCAGCAGTACCACGGTAGATACGCAGTATTTT.

This clonotype was seen a handful of times. The CDR3 region is CASSSRQGRKAELFF. In DNA, the CDR3 is TGTGCCAGCAGCTCTCGCCAGGGAAGGAAGGCGGAGCTGTTTTTT. J is TRBJ2-2 and V is TRBV7-2, with D perhaps matching TRBD1 (5 bases). The CDR3 loop spans 15 amino acids. CDR1 is SGHTA and CDR2 is FQGNSA in the germline V gene. Trimming shortened V by 4 bases and J by 10 bases, and 19 bases separated the two germline ends.

V is TRBV20-1 and J is TRBJ1-1, with D tentatively TRBD1 (5 bases). Germline V gene sequence: CDR1 DFQATT, CDR2 SNEGSKA (reference sequence). V was trimmed by 6 bases and J by 0 bases, leaving 14 bases between them. The CDR3 runs to 14 residues. CDR3 sequence reads: CSAHFGAMNTEAFF. CDR3 nucleotides: TGCAGTGCCCACTTCGGGGCTATGAACACTGAAGCTTTCTTT.

The CDR3, as DNA: TGTGCCAGCAGCTTAAGTTCCTCGTATGAGCAGTTCTTC. Its translation: CASSLSSSYEQFF. V gene TRBV7-9 combines with J gene TRBJ2-1; D unresolved. Germline V lookup: CDR1 SEHNR, CDR2 FQNEAQ (reference sequence). V dropped 2 bases and J dropped 8 bases, with 10 bases sitting between them. CDR3 length: 13 amino acids.

This rearrangement joins TRBV7-9 to TRBJ1-1; D not resolved. Germline CDR1 reads SEHNR; CDR2 reads FQNEAQ (reference sequence). The germline V and J ends were trimmed by 5 bases and 4 bases, with 11 bases remaining between them. The CDR3 sequence is 13 residues long. CDR3 DNA: TGTGCCAGCAGCCCCCTCACGGGCACTGAAGCTTTCTTT. This encodes CASSPLTGTEAFF.